These T cell receptor beta chains were read from a single sample in a study of OX40 agonist ivuxolimab in advanced cancers. This table comes from immunoSEQ multiplex PCR, and its TCRdb copy is limited to in-frame clones, with some not included. Among about 20,000 clones listed, around three quarters were seen once. The material sequenced was CD4+ or CD8+ T cells sorted from blood, taken in a trial of the OX40 agonist ivuxolimab. These receptors all come from an adult with an advanced solid tumor such as melanoma, head and neck, liver or kidney cancer. Each CDR3 is given with its conserved first and last residue. The D gene is left open where the match is weak. Rows may omit the clone size; those that give it use once, few, many or a size class.

TRBV9	medium-sized	TRBJ2-2	TRBD1	TGTGCCAGCAGCCCCCCAGACAGGGTCAACACCGGGGAGCTGTTTTTT	CASSPPDRVNTGELFF
TRBV13	-	TRBJ2-5	-	TGTGCCAGCAGGGAGGGGGCCGGTTGGGAGACCCAGTACTTC	CASREGAGWETQYF
TRBV5-4	-	TRBJ1-2	TRBD1	TGCGCCAGCAGCCCGGACAGGGCTGGCTATGGCTACACCTTC	CASSPDRAGYGYTF
TRBV14	-	TRBJ2-1	-	TGTGCCAGCAGCGAAGGGAGGAGGGGATACAATGAGCAGTTCTTC	CASSEGRRGYNEQFF
TRBV9	-	TRBJ2-1	-	TGTGCCAGCAGCTTTCGGCAGAACTCCTACAATGAGCAGTTCTTC	CASSFRQNSYNEQFF
TRBV7-7	few	TRBJ2-1	TRBD2	TGTGCCAGCAGCCCGTCGCGGGAGAGGGGTGAGCAGTTCTTC	CASSPSRERGEQFF
TRBV9	few	TRBJ2-5	-	TGTGCCAGCAGCGGGCGGGACGGGACCCAGTACTTC	CASSGRDGTQYF
TRBV30	-	TRBJ2-7	-	TGTGCCTGGAGTGTAGGGGTTTACGAGCAGTACTTC	CAWSVGVYEQYF
TRBV25-1	-	TRBJ1-6	-	TGTGCCAGCAGTGAATATTTTTATTCACCCCTCCACTTT	CASSEYFYSPLHF
TRBV28	-	TRBJ1-5	-	TGTGCCAGCAGCTCCGTGGATGGCTATAGCAATCAGCCCCAGCATTTT	CASSSVDGYSNQPQHF
TRBV30	-	TRBJ1-2	-	TGTGCCTGGAGTCCCGACCCCTATGGCTACACCTTC	CAWSPDPYGYTF
TRBV2	-	TRBJ2-1	-	TGTGCCAGCAGTGGGAACAATGAGCAGTTCTTC	CASSGNNEQFF
TRBV28	few	TRBJ1-5	-	TGTGCCAGCAGCCAGGCGCCGGACAATCAGCCCCAGCATTTT	CASSQAPDNQPQHF
TRBV4-1	-	TRBJ1-1	TRBD1	TGCGCCAGCAGCCAAGGGACAGGCACTGAAGCTTTCTTT	CASSQGTGTEAFF
TRBV4-3	-	TRBJ2-1	-	TGCGCCAGCAGCCCGTCAGGGATTGAGCAGTTCTTC	CASSPSGIEQFF
TRBV4-3	-	TRBJ2-1	TRBD2	TGCGCCAGCAGCCACCCCCTAGCGGGATACAATGAGCAGTTCTTC	CASSHPLAGYNEQFF
TRBV11-2	-	TRBJ2-1	TRBD2	TGTGCCAGCAGCTTAGGGGGGGCGGGAGGCCCCCCCTCCTACAATGAGCAGTTCTTC	CASSLGGAGGPPSYNEQFF
TRBV13	-	TRBJ2-7	-	TGTGCCAGCAGCTTAGGCAGATCGGACGAGCAGTACTTC	CASSLGRSDEQYF
TRBV5-1	few	TRBJ2-3	TRBD2	TGCGCCAGCAGCTTGGCCGTACTAGCGACAGATACGCAGTATTTT	CASSLAVLATDTQYF
TRBV7-8	-	TRBJ1-5	TRBD1	TGTGCCAGCAGCTTAGGAAATAGGGACAGGGGGGGACAGCCCCAGCATTTT	CASSLGNRDRGGQPQHF
TRBV6-1	-	TRBJ1-5	-	TGTGCCATCAGTGAGTCGGGGGTTGGCTATAGCAATCAGCCCCAGCATTTT	CAISESGVGYSNQPQHF
TRBV15	-	TRBJ1-5	-	TGTGCCACCAGCAGAGACAGGGAGAATCAGCCCCAGCATTTT	CATSRDRENQPQHF
TRBV6-5	-	TRBJ1-1	TRBD1	TGTGCCAGCAGTTCACAGGGGGGATACACTGAAGCTTTCTTT	CASSSQGGYTEAFF
TRBV7-8	-	TRBJ1-5	-	TGTGCCAGCAGCTTAGTGGGGGATTATAGCAATCAGCCCCAGCATTTT	CASSLVGDYSNQPQHF
TRBV13	-	TRBJ1-1	-	TGTGCCAGCAGCTTAGCGGTGAACACTGAAGCTTTCTTT	CASSLAVNTEAFF
TRBV6-5	-	TRBJ2-1	TRBD2	TGTGCCAGCAGCCATGGGACTAGCGGGAGTAATGAGCAGTTCTTC	CASSHGTSGSNEQFF
TRBV18	-	TRBJ2-7	TRBD1	TGTGCCAGCTCACCACCGACAGGGAACTCCTACGAGCAGTACTTC	CASSPPTGNSYEQYF
TRBV7-2	few	TRBJ1-5	-	TGTGCCAGCAGCTTAGAACAGGGCCGGAATCAGCCCCAGCATTTT	CASSLEQGRNQPQHF
TRBV29-1	-	TRBJ1-2	-	TGCAGCGTTGAAAAAGGAGATTATGGCTACACCTTC	CSVEKGDYGYTF
TRBV7-9	-	TRBJ1-2	-	TGTGCCAGCAGCTCCCTCCCAGGGACCGAATTTAACTATGGCTACACCTTC	CASSSLPGTEFNYGYTF
TRBV4-1	-	TRBJ2-3	TRBD2	TGCGCCAGCAGCCAAGATGGCGGGAGGGCCAGTGGAGATACGCAGTATTTT	CASSQDGGRASGDTQYF
TRBV5-6	once	TRBJ2-7	-	TGTGCCAGCAGCTTGCAGGGTTCCTACGAGCAGTACTTC	CASSLQGSYEQYF
TRBV4-3	few	TRBJ1-6	-	TGCGCCAGCAGCCAGACCCGACCCTCTGCACCCCTCCACTTT	CASSQTRPSAPLHF
TRBV30	-	TRBJ2-7	-	TGTGCCTGGAGGCAGACCATTTACGAGCAGTACTTC	CAWRQTIYEQYF
TRBV25-1	-	TRBJ2-2	-	TGTGCCAGCAGTGAATATTTTATGGGGACTCCCCTCGGGGAGCTGTTTTTT	CASSEYFMGTPLGELFF
TRBV9	-	TRBJ2-7	-	TGTGCCAGCAGCGTAGCCGACAGGTCCTACGAGCAGTACTTC	CASSVADRSYEQYF
TRBV2	few	TRBJ1-1	-	TGTGCCAGCAGTCCACAGGTCTCGACTGAAGCTTTCTTT	CASSPQVSTEAFF
TRBV4-3	-	TRBJ2-1	TRBD2	TGCGCCAGCAGCCGAACCGGGACTAGCGGGAGAGATGAGCAGTTCTTC	CASSRTGTSGRDEQFF
TRBV30	-	TRBJ2-7	-	TGTGCCTGGAGACGTCCCTACTACGAGCAGTACTTC	CAWRRPYYEQYF
TRBV7-3	-	TRBJ2-7	TRBD2	TGTGCCAGCAGCGTCGGACTAGCGGGACGTTACGAGCAGTACTTC	CASSVGLAGRYEQYF
TRBV2	-	TRBJ2-2	-	TGTGCCAGCAGTTTATTCACCGGGGAGCTGTTTTTT	CASSLFTGELFF
TRBV23-1	-	TRBJ2-7	TRBD1	TGCGCCAGCAGTCAGCAGGGGGCAGAGGACTACGAGCAGTACTTC	CASSQQGAEDYEQYF
TRBV7-9	-	TRBJ1-1	-	TGTGCCAGCAGCAAAGCCGACAGGTATTTTTACACTGAAGCTTTCTTT	CASSKADRYFYTEAFF
TRBV4-2	-	TRBJ2-7	TRBD2	TGTGCCAGCAGCGAAAGCGGGAGCATCTACGAGCAGTACTTC	CASSESGSIYEQYF
TRBV9	-	TRBJ1-5	-	TGTGCCAGCAGCGCCCGTAGGAAGGGGTCTTATAGCAATCAGCCCCAGCATTTT	CASSARRKGSYSNQPQHF